This TCR beta chain was identified in a study of T cell repertoires in cytomegalovirus infection. Study-wide points: Using cumulative public TCR beta family frequency, the authors identified those who carried CMV together with the relevant HLA. Within the response measured ex vivo, HLA-C-restricted CMV-specific TCR beta clonotypes were dominant.

The CDR3 consists of 14 residues. Germline CDR1 DFQATT, CDR2 SNEGSKA (reference sequence). The V end was cut by 3 bases, the J end by 4 bases, with 15 bases between. Via MiXCR, TCRdb re-called the reads, giving one row per CDR3 protein. Altogether approximately 250,000 distinct CDR3 sequences are present, less than 9.5% being singletons, with the ten largest covering over 13%. Note on this clonotype: What it binds is not known.

The chain links TRBV20-1 to TRBJ1-2, with a tentative D call TRBD1 (6 bases). What was sequenced was PBMCs. The sequence came from a human donor in good health (CMV status not recorded). Some clones in this sample may be carry-over from other donors' samples. CDR3 protein: CSASHGGEAYGYTF. The CDR3 DNA reads as TGCAGTGCTAGCCATGGGGGCGAGGCCTATGGCTACACCTTC.